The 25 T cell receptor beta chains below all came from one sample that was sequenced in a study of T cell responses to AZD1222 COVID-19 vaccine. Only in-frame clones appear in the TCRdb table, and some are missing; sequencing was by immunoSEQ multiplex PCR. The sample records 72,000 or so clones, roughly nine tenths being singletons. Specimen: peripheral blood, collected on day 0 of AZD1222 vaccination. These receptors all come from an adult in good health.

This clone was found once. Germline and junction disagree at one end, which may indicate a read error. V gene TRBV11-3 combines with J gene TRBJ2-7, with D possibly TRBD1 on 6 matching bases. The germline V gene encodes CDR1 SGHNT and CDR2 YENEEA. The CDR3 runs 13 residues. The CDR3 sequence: CASSVEGGAEQYF. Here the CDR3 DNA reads TGTGCCAGCAGCGTAGAAGGGGGAGCCGAGCAGTACTTC.

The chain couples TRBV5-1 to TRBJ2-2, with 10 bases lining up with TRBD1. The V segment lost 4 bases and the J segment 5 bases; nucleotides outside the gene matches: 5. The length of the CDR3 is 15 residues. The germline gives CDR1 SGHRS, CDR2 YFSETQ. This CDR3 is CASSPGTGVTGELFF. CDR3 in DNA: TGCGCCAGCAGCCCAGGGACAGGGGTTACCGGGGAGCTGTTTTTT.

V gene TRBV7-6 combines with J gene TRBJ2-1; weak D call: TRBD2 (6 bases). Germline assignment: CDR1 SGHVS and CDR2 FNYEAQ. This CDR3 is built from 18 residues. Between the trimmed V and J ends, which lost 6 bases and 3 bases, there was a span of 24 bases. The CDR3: CASRRIAVKQANYNEQFF. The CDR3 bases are TGTGCCAGCAGGCGCATAGCGGTAAAACAGGCAAACTACAATGAGCAGTTCTTC.

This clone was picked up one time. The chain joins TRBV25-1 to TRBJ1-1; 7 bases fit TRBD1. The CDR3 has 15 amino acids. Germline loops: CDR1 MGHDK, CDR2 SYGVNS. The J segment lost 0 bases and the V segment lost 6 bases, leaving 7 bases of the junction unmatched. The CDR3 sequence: CASSKIQGLNTEAFF. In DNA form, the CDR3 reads TGTGCCAGCAGCAAGATACAGGGGCTGAACACTGAAGCTTTCTTT. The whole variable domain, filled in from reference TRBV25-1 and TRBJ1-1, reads EADIYQTPRYLVIGTGKKITLECSQTMGHDKMYWYQQDPGMELHLIHYSYGVNSTEKGDLSSESTVSRIRTEHFPLTLESARPSHTSQYLCASSKIQGLNTEAFFGQGTRLTVV.

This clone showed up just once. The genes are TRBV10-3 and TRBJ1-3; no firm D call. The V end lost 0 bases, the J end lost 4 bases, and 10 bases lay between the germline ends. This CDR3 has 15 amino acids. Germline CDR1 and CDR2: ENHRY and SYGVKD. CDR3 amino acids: CAISESGTAGNTIYF. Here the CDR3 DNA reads TGTGCCATCAGTGAGTCCGGAACAGCCGGAAACACCATATATTTT.

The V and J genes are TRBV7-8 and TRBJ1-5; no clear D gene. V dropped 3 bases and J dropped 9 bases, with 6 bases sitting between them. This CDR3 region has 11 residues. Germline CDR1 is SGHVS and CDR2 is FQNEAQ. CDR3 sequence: CASSFDGPQHF. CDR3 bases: TGTGCCAGCAGCTTCGATGGGCCCCAGCATTTT.

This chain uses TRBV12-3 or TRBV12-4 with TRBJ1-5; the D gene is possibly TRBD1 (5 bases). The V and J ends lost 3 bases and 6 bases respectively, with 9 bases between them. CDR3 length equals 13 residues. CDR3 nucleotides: TGTGCCAGCAGTTTGGGGCCTTCTCAGCCCCAGCATTTT. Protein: CASSLGPSQPQHF.

CDR3 coding DNA: TGTGCCAGCAGCCCCGGGGGAGGGGACACTGAAGCTTTCTTT. The encoded protein is CASSPGGGDTEAFF. The genes are TRBV7-3 and TRBJ1-1; a weak D match, TRBD1 (5 bases). The V gene lost 5 bases and the J gene lost 3 bases, with 13 bases spanning the gap. Germline CDR1 and CDR2: SGHTA and FQGTGA. CDR3 length: 14 residues.

The CDR3: CASSLKINTGELFF. CDR3 in DNA: TGTGCCAGCAGCTTAAAAATAAACACCGGGGAGCTGTTTTTT. The V call is TRBV7-3, the J call TRBJ2-2, with D unresolved. Germline CDR1 SGHTA, CDR2 FQGTGA. V dropped 1 base and J dropped 2 bases, with 5 bases sitting between them. The CDR3 contains 14 residues.

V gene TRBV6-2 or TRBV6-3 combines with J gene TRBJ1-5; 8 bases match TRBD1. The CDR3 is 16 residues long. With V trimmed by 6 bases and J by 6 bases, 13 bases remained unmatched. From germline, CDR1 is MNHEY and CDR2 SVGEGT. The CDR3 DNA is TGTGCCAGCAGCGTAGGGGCCGGACAGGGCGCTCAGCCCCAGCATTTT. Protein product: CASSVGAGQGAQPQHF.

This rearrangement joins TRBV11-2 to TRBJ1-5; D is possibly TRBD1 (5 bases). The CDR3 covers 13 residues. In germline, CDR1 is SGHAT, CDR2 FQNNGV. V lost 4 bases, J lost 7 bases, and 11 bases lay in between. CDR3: CASSSQVSQPQHF. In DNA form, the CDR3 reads TGTGCCAGCAGCTCACAGGTGAGCCAGCCCCAGCATTTT. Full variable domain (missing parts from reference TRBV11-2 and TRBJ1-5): EAGVAQSPRYKIIEKRQSVAFWCNPISGHATLYWYQQILGQGPKLLIQFQNNGVVDDSQLPKDRFSAERLKGVDSTLKIQPAKLEDSAVYLCASSSQVSQPQHFGDGTRLSIL.

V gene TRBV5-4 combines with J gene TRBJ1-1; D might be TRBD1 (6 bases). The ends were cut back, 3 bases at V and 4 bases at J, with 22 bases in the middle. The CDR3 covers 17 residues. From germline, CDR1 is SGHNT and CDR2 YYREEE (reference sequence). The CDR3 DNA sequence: TGTGCCAGCAGCTCCTCGATAGTGGGGGGCGCAGGCACTGAAGCTTTCTTT. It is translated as CASSSSIVGGAGTEAFF.

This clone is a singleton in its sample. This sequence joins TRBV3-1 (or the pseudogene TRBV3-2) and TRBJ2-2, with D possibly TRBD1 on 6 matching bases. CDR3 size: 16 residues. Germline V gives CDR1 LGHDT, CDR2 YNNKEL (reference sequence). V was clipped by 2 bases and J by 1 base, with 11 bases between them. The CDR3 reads CASSQTGSGNTGELFF. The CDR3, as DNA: TGTGCCAGCAGCCAAACAGGGAGTGGGAACACCGGGGAGCTGTTTTTT.

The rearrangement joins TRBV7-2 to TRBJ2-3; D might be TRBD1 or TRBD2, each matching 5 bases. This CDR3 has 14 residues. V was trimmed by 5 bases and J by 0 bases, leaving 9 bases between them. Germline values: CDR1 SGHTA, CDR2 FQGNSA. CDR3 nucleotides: TGTGCCAGCAGCCCCTGGGGGAGCACAGATACGCAGTATTTT. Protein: CASSPWGSTDTQYF.

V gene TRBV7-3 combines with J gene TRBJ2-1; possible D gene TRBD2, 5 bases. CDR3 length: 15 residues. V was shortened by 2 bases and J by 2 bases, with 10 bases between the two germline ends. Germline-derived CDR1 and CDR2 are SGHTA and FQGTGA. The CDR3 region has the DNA TGTGCCAGCAGCTTACCGGGAATCCCCTACAATGAGCAGTTCTTC. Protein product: CASSLPGIPYNEQFF.

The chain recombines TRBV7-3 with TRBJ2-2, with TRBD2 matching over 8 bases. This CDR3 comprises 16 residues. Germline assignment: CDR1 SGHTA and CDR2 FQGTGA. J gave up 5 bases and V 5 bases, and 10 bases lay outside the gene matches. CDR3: CASSPGGLVGTGELFF. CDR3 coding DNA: TGTGCCAGCAGCCCCGGGGGACTAGTCGGGACCGGGGAGCTGTTTTTT.

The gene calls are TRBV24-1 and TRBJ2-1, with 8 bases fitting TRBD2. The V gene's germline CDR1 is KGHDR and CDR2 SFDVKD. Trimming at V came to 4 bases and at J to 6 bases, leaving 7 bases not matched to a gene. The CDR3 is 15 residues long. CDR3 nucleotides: TGTGCCACCAGTGACCCCGGGGGGGTGGGCAATGAGCAGTTCTTC. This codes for CATSDPGGVGNEQFF.

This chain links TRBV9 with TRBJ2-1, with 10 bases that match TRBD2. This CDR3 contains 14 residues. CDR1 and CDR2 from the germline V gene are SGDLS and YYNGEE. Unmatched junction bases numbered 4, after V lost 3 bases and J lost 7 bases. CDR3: CASSAQLAGNEQFF. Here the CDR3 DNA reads TGTGCCAGCAGCGCACAACTAGCGGGAAATGAGCAGTTCTTC.

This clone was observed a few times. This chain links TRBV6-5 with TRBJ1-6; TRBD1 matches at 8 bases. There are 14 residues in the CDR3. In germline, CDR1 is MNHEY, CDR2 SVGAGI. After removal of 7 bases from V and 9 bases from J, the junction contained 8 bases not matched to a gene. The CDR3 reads CASILTGEGSPLHF. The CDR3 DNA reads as TGTGCCAGCATTCTGACAGGGGAGGGTTCACCCCTCCACTTT.

CDR3 bases: TGTGCCAGCCGACATCCGCGGGAGAGGTGCGAGACCCAGTACTTC. It is translated as CASRHPRERCETQYF. The rearrangement uses TRBV6-4 and TRBJ2-5, with 7 bases aligning to TRBD2. This CDR3 comprises 15 residues. Looked up from germline, CDR1 is MRHNA and CDR2 is SNTAGT. With V trimmed by 8 bases and J by 5 bases, 14 bases remained unmatched.

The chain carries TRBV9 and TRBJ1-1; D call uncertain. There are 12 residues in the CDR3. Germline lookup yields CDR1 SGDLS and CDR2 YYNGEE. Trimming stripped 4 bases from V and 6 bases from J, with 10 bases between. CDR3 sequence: CASSSPHPEAFF. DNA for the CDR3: TGTGCCAGCAGCTCCCCCCACCCTGAAGCTTTCTTT. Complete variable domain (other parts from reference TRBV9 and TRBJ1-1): DSGVTQTPKHLITATGQRVTLRCSPRSGDLSVYWYQQSLDQGLQFLIQYYNGEERAKGNILERFSAQQFPDLHSELNLSSLELGDSALYFCASSSPHPEAFFGQGTRLTVV.

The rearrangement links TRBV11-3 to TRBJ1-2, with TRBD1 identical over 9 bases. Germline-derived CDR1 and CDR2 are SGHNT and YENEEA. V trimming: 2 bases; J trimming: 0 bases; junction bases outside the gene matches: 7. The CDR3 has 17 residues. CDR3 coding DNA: TGTGCCAGCAGCTTAAGGGACAGGGTATTCGCTAACTATGGCTACACCTTC. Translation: CASSLRDRVFANYGYTF.

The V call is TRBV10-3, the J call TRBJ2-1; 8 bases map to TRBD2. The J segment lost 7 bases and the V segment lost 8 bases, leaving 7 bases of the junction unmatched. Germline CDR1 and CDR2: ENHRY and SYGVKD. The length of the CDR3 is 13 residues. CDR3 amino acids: CAILAGMTNEQFF. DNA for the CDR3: TGTGCCATCCTAGCGGGTATGACGAATGAGCAGTTCTTC.

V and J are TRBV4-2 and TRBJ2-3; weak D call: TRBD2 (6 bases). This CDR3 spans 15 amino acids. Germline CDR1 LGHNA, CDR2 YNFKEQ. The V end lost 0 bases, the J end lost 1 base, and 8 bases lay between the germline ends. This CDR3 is CASSQEGGRTDTQYF. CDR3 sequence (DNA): TGTGCCAGCAGCCAAGAGGGGGGTCGCACAGATACGCAGTATTTT.

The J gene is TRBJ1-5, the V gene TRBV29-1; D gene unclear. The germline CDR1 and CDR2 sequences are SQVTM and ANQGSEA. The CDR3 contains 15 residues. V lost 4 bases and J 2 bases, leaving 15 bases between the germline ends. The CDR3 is CSVADGFIGNQPQHF. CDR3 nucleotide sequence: TGCAGCGTTGCGGACGGTTTTATAGGCAATCAGCCCCAGCATTTT.